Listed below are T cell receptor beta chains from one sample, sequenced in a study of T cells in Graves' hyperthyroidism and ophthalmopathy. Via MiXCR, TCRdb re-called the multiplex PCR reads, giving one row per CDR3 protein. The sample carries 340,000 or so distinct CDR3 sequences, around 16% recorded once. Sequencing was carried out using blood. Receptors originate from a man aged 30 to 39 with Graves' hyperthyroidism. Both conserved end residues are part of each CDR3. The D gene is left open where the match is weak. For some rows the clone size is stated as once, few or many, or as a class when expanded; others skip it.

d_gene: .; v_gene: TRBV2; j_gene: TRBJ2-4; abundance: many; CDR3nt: TGTGCCAGCAGTGGGGGGCCGACGGGTGACATTCAGTACTTC; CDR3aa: CASSGGPTGDIQYF
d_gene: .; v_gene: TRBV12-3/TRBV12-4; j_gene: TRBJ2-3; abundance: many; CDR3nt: TGTGCCAGCAGCACCCACAATTCCAGTACATATACGCAGTATTTT; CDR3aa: CASSTHNSSTYTQYF
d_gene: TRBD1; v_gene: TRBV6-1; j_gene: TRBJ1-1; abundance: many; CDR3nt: TGTGCCAGCACTTGGACAGGGGGGATGAACACTGAAGCTTTCTTT; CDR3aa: CASTWTGGMNTEAFF
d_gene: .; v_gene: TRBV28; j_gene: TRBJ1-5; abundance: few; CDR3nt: TGTGCCAGCCGACAGCGTGGGAGCAATCAGCCCCAGCATTTT; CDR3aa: CASRQRGSNQPQHF
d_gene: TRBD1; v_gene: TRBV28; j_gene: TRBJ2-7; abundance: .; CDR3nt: TGTGCCAGCAGGACCGGGACAGAGGGCCACGAGCAGTACTTC; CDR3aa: CASRTGTEGHEQYF
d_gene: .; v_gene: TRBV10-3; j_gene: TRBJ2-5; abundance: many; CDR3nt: TGTGCCTCACGGGGCCACCAAGAGACCCAGTACTTC; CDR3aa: CASRGHQETQYF
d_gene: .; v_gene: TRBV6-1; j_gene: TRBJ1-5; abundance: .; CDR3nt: TGTGCCAGCAGTGAAGCCTTCGTGGGGGGTTTTCAGCCCCAGCATTTT; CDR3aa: CASSEAFVGGFQPQHF
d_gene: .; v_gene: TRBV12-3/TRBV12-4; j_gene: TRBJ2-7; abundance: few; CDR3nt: TGTGCCAGCAGTCTACCGGGCAGGCCACCGTACGAGCAGTACTTC; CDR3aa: CASSLPGRPPYEQYF
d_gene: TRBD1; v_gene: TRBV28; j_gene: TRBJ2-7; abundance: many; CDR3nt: TGTGCCAGCACCCCATCGACAGGGAGCGAGCAGTACTTC; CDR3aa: CASTPSTGSEQYF
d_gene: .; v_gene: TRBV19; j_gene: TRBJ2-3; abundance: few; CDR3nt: TGTGCCAGTAGGTTTACGCGGGATCCCGGAGATACGCAGTATTTT; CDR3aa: CASRFTRDPGDTQYF
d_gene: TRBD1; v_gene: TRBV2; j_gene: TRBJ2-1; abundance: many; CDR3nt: TGTGCCAGCAGTGAAGACAGGGGGTTATATGAGCAGTTCTTC; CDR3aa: CASSEDRGLYEQFF
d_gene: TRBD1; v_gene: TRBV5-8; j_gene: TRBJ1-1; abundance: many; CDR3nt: TGTGCCAGCAACCCGGGACAGGTGAACACTGAAGCTTTCTTT; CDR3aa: CASNPGQVNTEAFF
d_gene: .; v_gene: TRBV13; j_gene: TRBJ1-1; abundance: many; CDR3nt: TGTGCCAGCAGCTCGGACACAGCGAACACTGAAGCTTTCTTT; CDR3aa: CASSSDTANTEAFF
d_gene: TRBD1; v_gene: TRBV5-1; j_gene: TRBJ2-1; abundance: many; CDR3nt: TGCGCCAGCAGCTTTGGCTCCGTGGACAGGGGGCTTGAGCAGTTCTTC; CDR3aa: CASSFGSVDRGLEQFF
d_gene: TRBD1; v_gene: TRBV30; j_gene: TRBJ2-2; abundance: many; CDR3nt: TGTGCCTGGAAAGACAGGGCGAACACCGGGGAGCTGTTTTTT; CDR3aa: CAWKDRANTGELFF
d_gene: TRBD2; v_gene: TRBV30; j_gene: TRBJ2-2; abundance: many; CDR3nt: TGTGCCTGGAGTGGACTAGCGGCCCCCGGGGAGCTGTTTTTT; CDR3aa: CAWSGLAAPGELFF
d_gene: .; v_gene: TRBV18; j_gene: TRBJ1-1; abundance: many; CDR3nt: TGTGCCAGCTCACCAGCACTGAGAAACTCGGACACTGAAGCTTTCTTT; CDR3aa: CASSPALRNSDTEAFF
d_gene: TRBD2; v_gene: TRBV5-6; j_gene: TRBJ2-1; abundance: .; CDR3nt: TGTGCCAGCAGCTTGATTCCGGGACTAGCGGGCTTCAATGAGCAGTTCTTC; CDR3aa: CASSLIPGLAGFNEQFF
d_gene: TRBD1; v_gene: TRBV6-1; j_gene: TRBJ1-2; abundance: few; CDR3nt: TGTGCCAGCAGTAGGAGGACAGGCCGATGGGAGGCCGGCTACACCTTC; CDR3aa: CASSRRTGRWEAGYTF
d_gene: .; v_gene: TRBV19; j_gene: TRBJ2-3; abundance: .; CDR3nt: TGTGCCAGTAGACCTTCAGAGCGGCACGATACGCAGTATTTT; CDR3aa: CASRPSERHDTQYF
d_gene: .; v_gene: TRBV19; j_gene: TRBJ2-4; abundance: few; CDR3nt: TGTGCCAGTAGGACACTAGCTTCTGGTATTCAGTACTTC; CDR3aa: CASRTLASGIQYF
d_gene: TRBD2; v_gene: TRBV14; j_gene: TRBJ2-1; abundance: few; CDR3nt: TGTGCCAGCAGCCTCTATTCCGGGACTACAAATGAGCAGTTCTTC; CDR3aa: CASSLYSGTTNEQFF
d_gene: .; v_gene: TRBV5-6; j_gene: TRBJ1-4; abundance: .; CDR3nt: TGTGCCAGCGCTCCCAGGGCCAGAGTCGGAGAAAAACTGTTTTTT; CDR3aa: CASAPRARVGEKLFF
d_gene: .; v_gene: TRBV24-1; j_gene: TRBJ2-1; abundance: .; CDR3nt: TGTGCCACCAGTGACTCCGGACTGTTAGCCTACAATGAGCAGTTCTTC; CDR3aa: CATSDSGLLAYNEQFF
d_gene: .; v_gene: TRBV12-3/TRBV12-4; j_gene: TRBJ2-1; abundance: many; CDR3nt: TGTGCCAGCAGTCTAGGCGACCTTCCCTACAATGAGCAGTTCTTC; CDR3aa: CASSLGDLPYNEQFF
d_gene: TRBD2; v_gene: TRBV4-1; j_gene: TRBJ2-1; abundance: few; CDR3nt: TGCGCCAGCAGCCGCGAACTAGCGGGAGTTCCCCATGAGCAGTTCTTC; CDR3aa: CASSRELAGVPHEQFF
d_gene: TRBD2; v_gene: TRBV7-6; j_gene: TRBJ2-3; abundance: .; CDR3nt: TGTGCCAGCAGTCCCACTAGCGGGAGAATAAGGGGCACAGATACGCAGTATTTT; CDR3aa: CASSPTSGRIRGTDTQYF
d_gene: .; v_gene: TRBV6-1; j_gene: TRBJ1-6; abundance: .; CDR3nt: TGTGCCACCCCAGAGGGGTCGTCCTATAATTCACCCCTCCACTTT; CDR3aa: CATPEGSSYNSPLHF
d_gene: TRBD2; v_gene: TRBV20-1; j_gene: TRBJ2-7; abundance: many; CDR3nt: TGCAGTGCAAGGACTAGCGATACCTACGAGCAGTACTTC; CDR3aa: CSARTSDTYEQYF
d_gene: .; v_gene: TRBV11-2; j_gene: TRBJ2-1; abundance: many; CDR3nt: TGTGCCAGCAGTTCTAGATCCTACAATGAGCAGTTCTTC; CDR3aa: CASSSRSYNEQFF
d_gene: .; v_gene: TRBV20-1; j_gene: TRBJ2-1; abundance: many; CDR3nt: TGCAGTGCTTCGTCTAGCTTCCACTCCTACAATGAGCAGTTCTTC; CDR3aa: CSASSSFHSYNEQFF
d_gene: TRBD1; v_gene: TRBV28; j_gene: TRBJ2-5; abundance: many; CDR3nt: TGTGCCAGCAGTTTAAGGGGGCGCTGGGAGACCCAGTACTTC; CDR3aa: CASSLRGRWETQYF
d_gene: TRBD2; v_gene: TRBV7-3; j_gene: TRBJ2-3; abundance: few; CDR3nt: TGTGCCAGCGGCCAAGGGACTAGCGGGGCCACAGATACGCAGTATTTT; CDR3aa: CASGQGTSGATDTQYF
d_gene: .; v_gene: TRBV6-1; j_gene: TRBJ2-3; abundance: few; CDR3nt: TGTGCCAGCACCGAGTCCGGGGGTGGAAAGTCAAGGGGGACAGATACGCAGTATTTT; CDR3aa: CASTESGGGKSRGTDTQYF
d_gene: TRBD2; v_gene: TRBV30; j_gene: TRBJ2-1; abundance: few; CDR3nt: TGTGCCCAAAAGGGAGCGGGAGGTAAAAATGAGCAGTTCTTC; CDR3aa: CAQKGAGGKNEQFF
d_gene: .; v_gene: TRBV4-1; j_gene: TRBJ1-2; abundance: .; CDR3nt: TGCGCCAGCAGCCAAGATGGGGACGGCAACTATGGCTACACCTTC; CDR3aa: CASSQDGDGNYGYTF
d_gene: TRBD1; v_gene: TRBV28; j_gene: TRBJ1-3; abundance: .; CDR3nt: TGTGCCAGCAGCGGGGACAGGACTCACTCTGGAAACACCATATATTTT; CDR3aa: CASSGDRTHSGNTIYF
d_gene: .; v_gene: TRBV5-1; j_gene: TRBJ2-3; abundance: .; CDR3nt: TGCGCCAGCAGCGCCTGGGCCGGGCCGCGCACAGATACGCAGTATTTT; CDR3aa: CASSAWAGPRTDTQYF
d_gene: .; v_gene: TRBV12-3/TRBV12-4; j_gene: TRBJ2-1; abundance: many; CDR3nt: TGTGCCAGCAGGGGGGTAGACAATGAGCAGTTCTTC; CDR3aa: CASRGVDNEQFF
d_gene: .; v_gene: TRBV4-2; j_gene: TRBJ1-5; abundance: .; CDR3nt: TGTGCCAGCAGCCAAGAGTTAACGGGGAATAGCAATCAGCCCCAGCATTTT; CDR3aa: CASSQELTGNSNQPQHF
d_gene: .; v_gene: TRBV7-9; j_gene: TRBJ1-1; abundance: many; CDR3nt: TGTGCCAGCCGGTCGGGGAACACTGAAGCTTTCTTT; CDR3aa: CASRSGNTEAFF
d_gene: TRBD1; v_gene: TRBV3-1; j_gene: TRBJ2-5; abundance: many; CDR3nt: TGTGCCAGCAGCCAAGGACACGGGCAGGGGGTTTGGGGAGAGACCCAGTACTTC; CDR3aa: CASSQGHGQGVWGETQYF
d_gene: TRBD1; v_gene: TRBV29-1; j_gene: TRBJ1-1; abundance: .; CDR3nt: TGCAGCGTTTTCTCACCGGGGACAGGGGCAGCTTTCTTT; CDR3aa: CSVFSPGTGAAFF
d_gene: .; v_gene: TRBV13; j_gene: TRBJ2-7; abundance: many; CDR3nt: TGTGCCAGCAGCTTAGGAGGCGGGTATAACTCCTACGAGCAGTACTTC; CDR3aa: CASSLGGGYNSYEQYF
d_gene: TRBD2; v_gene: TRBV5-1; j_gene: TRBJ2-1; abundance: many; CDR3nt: TGCGCCAGCAGCTTGTACAGCGGGAGTACGGATGAGCAGTTCTTC; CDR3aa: CASSLYSGSTDEQFF
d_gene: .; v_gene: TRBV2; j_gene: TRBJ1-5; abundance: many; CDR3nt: TGTGCCAGCAGTGAAAACGGCCGGAGTGAGCCCCAGCATTTT; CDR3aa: CASSENGRSEPQHF
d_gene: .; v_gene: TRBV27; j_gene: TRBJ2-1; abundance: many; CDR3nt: TGTGCCAGCAGTAATAGCGGACCATACAATGAGCAGTTCTTC; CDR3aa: CASSNSGPYNEQFF
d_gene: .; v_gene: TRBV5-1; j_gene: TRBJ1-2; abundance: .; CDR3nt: TGCGCCAGCAGCTTGCGCGGGACAACCAACTATGGCTACACCTTC; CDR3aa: CASSLRGTTNYGYTF
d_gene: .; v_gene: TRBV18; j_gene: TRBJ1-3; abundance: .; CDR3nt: TGTGCCAGCTCACCAGTCGACAGAACCTCTGGAAACACCATATATTTT; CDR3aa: CASSPVDRTSGNTIYF
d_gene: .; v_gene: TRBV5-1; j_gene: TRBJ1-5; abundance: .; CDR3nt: TGCGCCAGCAGAAAGCGGGGCCAAGCTAGCCAGGAGCCCCGGCATTTT; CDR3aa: CASRKRGQASQEPRHF
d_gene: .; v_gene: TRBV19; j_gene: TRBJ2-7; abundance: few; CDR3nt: TGTGCCAGAAGTCCCCACTACGAGCAGTACTTC; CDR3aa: CARSPHYEQYF
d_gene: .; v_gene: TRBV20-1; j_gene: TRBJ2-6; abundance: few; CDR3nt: TGCAGTGTCGCGATCTGGGGTTTTGGGGCCAACGTCCTGACTTTC; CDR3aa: CSVAIWGFGANVLTF
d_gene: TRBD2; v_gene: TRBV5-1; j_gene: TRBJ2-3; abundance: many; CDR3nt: TGCGCCAGCAGCACCGGACTAGCGGGAAGCACAGATACGCAGTATTTT; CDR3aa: CASSTGLAGSTDTQYF
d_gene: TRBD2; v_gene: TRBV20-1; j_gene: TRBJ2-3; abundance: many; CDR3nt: TGCAGTGCTAGAGATGGGCGCGGACTAGCGGGAAAGGGGCATGCGGCGACGCAGTATTTT; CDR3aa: CSARDGRGLAGKGHAATQYF
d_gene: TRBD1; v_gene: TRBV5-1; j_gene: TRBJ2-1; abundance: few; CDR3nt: TGCGCCAGCAGCTTGGATGGACAGGGATACAATGAGCAGTTCTTC; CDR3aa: CASSLDGQGYNEQFF